This TCR beta chain was sequenced during a study of breast tumors, draining lymph nodes, adjacent tissues. Study findings and constraints: Data only fit, rather than demonstrated, lymph node origin of most tumor T cells. Luminal-like breast cancer showed significantly greater tumor-nontumor repertoire similarity than basal-like breast cancer did.

To note about this clonotype: Its cognate antigen is unknown.

Via MiXCR, TCRdb re-called the multiplex PCR reads, giving one row per CDR3 protein. The repertoire has some 15,000 distinct CDR3 sequences, 40% to 60% of them found once; the top ten carry roughly 17%. CDR3 length equals 15 residues. The J segment lost 6 bases and the V segment lost 5 bases, leaving 7 bases of the junction unmatched. Sequencing was performed on tumor-adjacent breast tissue. This clonotype was obtained from a female donor with breast cancer. Some clones in this sample may be carry-over from other donors' samples. The chain joins TRBV12-3 or TRBV12-4 to TRBJ2-7; TRBD2 matches at 13 bases. The CDR3 sequence: CASSLGLAGLGEQYF. The CDR3 DNA is TGTGCCAGCAGTCTGGGACTAGCGGGACTAGGCGAGCAGTACTTC.